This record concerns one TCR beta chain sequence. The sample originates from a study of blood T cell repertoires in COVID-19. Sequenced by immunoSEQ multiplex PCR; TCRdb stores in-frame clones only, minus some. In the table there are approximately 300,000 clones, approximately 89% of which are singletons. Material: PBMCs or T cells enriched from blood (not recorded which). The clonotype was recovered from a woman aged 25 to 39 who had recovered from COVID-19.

CDR3 sequence: CASSIGDRGWEQFF. The CDR3 DNA follows: TGTGCCAGCAGTATAGGCGACAGGGGATGGGAGCAGTTCTTC. The chain carries TRBV6-5 and TRBJ2-1, with 8 bases that match TRBD1. V trimming: 5 bases; J trimming: 10 bases; junction bases outside the gene matches: 10. Germline V gene lookup returns CDR1 MNHEY and CDR2 SVGAGI. The CDR3 is 14 residues long.